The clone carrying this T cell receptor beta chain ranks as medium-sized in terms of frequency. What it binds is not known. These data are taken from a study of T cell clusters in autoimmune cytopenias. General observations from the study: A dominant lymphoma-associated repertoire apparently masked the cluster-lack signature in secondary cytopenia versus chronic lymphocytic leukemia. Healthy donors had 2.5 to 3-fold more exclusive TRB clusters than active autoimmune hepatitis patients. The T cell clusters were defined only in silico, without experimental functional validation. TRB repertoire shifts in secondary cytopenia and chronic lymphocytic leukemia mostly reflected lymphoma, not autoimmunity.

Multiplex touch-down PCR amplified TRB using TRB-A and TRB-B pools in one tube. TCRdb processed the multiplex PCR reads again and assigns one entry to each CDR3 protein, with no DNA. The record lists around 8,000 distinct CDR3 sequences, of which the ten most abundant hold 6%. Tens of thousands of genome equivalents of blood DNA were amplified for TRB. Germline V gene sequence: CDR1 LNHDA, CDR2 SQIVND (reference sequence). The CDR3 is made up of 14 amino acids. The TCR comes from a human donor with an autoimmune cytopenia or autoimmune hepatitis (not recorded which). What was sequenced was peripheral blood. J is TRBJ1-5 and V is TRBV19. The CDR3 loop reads CASSSGRRGQPQHF.